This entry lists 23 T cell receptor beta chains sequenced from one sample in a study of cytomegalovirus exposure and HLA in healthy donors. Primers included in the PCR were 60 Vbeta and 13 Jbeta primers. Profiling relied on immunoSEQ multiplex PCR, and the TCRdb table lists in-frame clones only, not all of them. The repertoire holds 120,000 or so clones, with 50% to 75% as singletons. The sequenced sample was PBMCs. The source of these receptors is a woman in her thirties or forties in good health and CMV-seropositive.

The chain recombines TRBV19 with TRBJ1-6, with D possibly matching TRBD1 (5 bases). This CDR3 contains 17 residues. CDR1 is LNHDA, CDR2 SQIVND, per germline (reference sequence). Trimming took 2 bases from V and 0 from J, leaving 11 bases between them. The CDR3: CASSIWGESSYNSPLHF. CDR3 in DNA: TGTGCCAGTAGTATATGGGGGGAAAGCTCCTATAATTCACCCCTCCACTTT.

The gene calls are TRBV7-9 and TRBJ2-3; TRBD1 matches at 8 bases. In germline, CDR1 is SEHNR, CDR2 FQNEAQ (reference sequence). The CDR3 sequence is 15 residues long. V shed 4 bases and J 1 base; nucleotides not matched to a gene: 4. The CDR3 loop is CASSSGQAGTDTQYF. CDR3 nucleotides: TGTGCCAGCAGCTCGGGACAGGCTGGCACAGATACGCAGTATTTT.

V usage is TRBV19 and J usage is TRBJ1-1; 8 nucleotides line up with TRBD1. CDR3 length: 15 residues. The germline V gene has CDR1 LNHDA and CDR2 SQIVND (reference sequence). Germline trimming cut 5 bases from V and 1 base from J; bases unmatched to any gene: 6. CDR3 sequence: CASSEDRAQNTEAFF. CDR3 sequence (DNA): TGTGCCAGTAGTGAGGACAGGGCGCAGAACACTGAAGCTTTCTTT. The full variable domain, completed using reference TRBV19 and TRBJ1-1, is DGGITQSPKYLFRKEGQNVTLSCEQNLNHDAMYWYRQDPGQGLRLIYYSQIVNDFQKGDIAEGYSVSREKKESFPLTVTSAQKNPTAFYLCASSEDRAQNTEAFFGQGTRLTVV.

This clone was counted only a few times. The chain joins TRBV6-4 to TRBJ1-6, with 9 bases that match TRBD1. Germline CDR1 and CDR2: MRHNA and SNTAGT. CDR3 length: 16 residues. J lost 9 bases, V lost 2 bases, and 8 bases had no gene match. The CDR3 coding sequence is TGTGCCAGCAGTGACGGTCCGGACAGGGGAGGTTCACCCCTCCACTTT. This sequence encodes CASSDGPDRGGSPLHF.

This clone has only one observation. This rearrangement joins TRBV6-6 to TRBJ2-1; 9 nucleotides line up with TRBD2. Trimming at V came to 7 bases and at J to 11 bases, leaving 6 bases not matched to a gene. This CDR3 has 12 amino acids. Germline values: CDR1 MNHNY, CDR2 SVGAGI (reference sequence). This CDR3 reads CASTQLAGQQFF. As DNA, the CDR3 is TGTGCCAGCACCCAACTAGCGGGCCAGCAGTTCTTC.

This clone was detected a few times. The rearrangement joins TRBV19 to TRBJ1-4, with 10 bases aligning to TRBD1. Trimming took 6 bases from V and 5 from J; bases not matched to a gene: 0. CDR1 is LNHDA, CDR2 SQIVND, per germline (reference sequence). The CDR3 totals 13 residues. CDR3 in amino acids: CASRDRGNEKLFF. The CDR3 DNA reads TGTGCCAGTAGGGACAGGGGGAATGAAAAACTGTTTTTT.

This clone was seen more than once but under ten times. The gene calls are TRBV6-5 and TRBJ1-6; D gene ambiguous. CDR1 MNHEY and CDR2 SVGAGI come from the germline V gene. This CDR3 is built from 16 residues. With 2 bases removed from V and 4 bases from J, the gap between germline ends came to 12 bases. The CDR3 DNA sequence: TGTGCCAGCAGTTACGAGAATACCGTTTATAATTCACCCCTCCACTTT. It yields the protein CASSYENTVYNSPLHF.

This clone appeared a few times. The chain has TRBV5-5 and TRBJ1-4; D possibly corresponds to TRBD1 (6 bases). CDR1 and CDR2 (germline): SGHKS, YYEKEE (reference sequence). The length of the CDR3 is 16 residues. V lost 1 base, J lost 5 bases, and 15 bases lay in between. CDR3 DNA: TGTGCCAGCAGCTTGTTTGAAGACAGGAGAAATGAAAAACTGTTTTTT. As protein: CASSLFEDRRNEKLFF.

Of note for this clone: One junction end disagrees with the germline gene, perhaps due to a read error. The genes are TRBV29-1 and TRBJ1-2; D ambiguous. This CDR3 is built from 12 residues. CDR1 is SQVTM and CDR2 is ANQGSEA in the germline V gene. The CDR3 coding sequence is TGCAGCGTTAGCGAGGTGGACTATGGCTACCCCTTC. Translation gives CSVSEVDYGYPF.

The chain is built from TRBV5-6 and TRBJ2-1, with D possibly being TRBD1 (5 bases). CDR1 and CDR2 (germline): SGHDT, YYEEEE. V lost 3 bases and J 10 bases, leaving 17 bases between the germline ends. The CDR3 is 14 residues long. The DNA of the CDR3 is TGTGCCAGCAGCTCCACTACTACAGGTGCCGAGCAGTTCTTC. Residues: CASSSTTTGAEQFF. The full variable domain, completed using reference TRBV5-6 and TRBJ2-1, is DAGVTQSPTHLIKTRGQQVTLRCSPKSGHDTVSWYQQALGQGPQFIFQYYEEEERQRGNFPDRFSGHQFPNYSSELNVNALLLGDSALYLCASSSTTTGAEQFFGPGTRLTVL.

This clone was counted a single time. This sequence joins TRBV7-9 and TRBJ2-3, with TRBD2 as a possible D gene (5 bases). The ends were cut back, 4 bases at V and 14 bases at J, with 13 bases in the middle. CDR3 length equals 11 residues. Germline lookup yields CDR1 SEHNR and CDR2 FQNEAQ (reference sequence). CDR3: CASSSSSGRYF. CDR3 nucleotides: TGTGCCAGCAGCTCTAGCTCGGGGAGGTATTTT.

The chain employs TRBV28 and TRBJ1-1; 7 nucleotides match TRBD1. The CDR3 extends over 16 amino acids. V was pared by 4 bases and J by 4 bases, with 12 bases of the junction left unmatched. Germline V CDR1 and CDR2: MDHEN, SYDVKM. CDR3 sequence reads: CASSSNLQGWGTEAFF. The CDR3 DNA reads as TGTGCCAGCAGTTCCAACCTACAGGGGTGGGGCACTGAAGCTTTCTTT.

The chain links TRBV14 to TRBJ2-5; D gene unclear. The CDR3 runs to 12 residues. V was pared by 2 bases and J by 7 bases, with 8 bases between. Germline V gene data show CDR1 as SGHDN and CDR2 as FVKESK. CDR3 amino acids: CASSQPLRTQYF. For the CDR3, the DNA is TGTGCCAGCAGCCAACCTCTAAGGACCCAGTACTTC.

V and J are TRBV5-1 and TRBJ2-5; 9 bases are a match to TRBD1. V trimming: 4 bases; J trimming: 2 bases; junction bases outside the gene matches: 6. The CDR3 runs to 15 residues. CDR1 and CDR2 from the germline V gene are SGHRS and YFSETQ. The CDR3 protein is CASSTSGQGQETQYF. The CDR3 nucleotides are TGCGCCAGCAGCACTTCCGGACAGGGGCAAGAGACCCAGTACTTC.

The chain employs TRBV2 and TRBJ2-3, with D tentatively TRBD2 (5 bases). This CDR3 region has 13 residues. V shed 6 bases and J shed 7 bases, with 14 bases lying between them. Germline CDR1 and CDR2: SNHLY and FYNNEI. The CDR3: CASSTNGEYTQYF. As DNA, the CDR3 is TGTGCCAGCAGCACAAACGGGGAATATACGCAGTATTTT.

The CDR3 DNA sequence: TGCGCCAGCAGCTCATGGCAGGGGGGATCACCCCTCCACTTT. Its protein is CASSSWQGGSPLHF. The chain has TRBV5-1 and TRBJ1-6; 7 bases line up with TRBD1. The germline gives CDR1 SGHRS, CDR2 YFSETQ. V gave up 3 bases and J gave up 10 bases; unmatched junction bases: 7. This CDR3 has 14 amino acids. The variable domain in full, with the rest retrieved from reference TRBV5-1 and TRBJ1-6, is KAGVTQTPRYLIKTRGQQVTLSCSPISGHRSVSWYQQTPGQGLQFLFEYFSETQRNKGNFPGRFSGRQFSNSRSEMNVSTLELGDSALYLCASSSWQGGSPLHFGNGTRLTVT.

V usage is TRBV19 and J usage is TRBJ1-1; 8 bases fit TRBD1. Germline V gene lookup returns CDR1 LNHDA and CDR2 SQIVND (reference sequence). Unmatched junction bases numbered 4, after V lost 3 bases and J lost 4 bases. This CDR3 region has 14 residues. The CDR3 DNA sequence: TGTGCCAGTAGTATTGACAGGGGAATCACTGAAGCTTTCTTT. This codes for CASSIDRGITEAFF.

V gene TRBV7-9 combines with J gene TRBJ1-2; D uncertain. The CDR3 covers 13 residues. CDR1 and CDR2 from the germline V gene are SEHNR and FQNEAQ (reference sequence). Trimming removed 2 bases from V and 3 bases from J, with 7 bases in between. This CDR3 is CASSLFEDYGYTF. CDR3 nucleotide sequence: TGTGCCAGCAGCTTATTTGAGGACTATGGCTACACCTTC. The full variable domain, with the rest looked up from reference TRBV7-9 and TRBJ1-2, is DTGVSQNPRHKITKRGQNVTFRCDPISEHNRLYWYRQTLGQGPEFLTYFQNEAQLEKSRLLSDRFSAERPKGSFSTLEIQRTEQGDSAMYLCASSLFEDYGYTFGSGTRLTVV.

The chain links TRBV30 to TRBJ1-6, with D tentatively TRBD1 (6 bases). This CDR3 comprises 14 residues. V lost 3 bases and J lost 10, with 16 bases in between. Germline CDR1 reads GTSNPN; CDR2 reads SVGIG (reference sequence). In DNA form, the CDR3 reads TGTGCCTGGAGGAGCCTCAGGGGTCGGTCACCCCTCCACTTT. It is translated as CAWRSLRGRSPLHF.

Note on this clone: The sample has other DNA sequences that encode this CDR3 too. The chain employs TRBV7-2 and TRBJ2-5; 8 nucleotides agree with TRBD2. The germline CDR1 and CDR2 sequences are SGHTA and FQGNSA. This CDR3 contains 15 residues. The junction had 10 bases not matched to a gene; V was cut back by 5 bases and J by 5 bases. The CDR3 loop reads CASSPAGGGGETQYF. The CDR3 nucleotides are TGTGCCAGCAGCCCCGCGGGGGGTGGGGGGGAGACCCAGTACTTC. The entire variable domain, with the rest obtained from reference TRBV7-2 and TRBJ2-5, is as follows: GAGVSQSPSNKVTEKGKDVELRCDPISGHTALYWYRQSLGQGLEFLIYFQGNSAPDKSGLPSDRFSAERTGGSVSTLTIQRTQQEDSAVYLCASSPAGGGGETQYFGPGTRLLVL.

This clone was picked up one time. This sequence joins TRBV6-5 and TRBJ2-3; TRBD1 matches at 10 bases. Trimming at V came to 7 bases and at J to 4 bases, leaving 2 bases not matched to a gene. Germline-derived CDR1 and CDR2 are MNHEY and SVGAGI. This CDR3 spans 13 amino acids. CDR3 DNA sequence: TGTGCCAGCAAGACAGGGGGCTCAGATACGCAGTATTTT. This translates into CASKTGGSDTQYF.

This chain's CDR3 is CASIPPGTTYNEQFF. In DNA form, the CDR3 reads TGTGCCAGCATACCCCCCGGGACTACCTACAATGAGCAGTTCTTC. The chain links TRBV6-1 to TRBJ2-1, with 7 bases identical to TRBD2. From germline, CDR1 is MNHNS and CDR2 SASEGT. This CDR3 has 15 amino acids. J gave up 2 bases and V 7 bases, and 8 bases lay outside the gene matches.

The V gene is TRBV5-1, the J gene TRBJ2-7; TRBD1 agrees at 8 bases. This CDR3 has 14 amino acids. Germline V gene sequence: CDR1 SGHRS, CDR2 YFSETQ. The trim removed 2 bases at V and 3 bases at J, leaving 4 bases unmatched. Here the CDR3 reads CASSFRQGNYEQYF. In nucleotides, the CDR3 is TGCGCCAGCAGCTTCCGACAGGGGAACTACGAGCAGTACTTC. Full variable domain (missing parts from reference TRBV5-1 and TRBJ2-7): KAGVTQTPRYLIKTRGQQVTLSCSPISGHRSVSWYQQTPGQGLQFLFEYFSETQRNKGNFPGRFSGRQFSNSRSEMNVSTLELGDSALYLCASSFRQGNYEQYFGPGTRLTVT.